The 16 T cell receptor beta chains presented below share a single source sample, sequenced in a study of T cells expressing NK-cell markers. TCRdb reanalyzed the 5' RACE reads, giving one entry per CDR3 protein sequence and no DNA. Found here are 200,000 to 300,000 distinct CDR3 sequences; the top ten clones hold 4% to 5%. The sample taken for sequencing was blood T cells: a sorted CD56 or NKG2C T cell subset, CD4+ or CD8+ T cells, or bulk PBMC T cells (not recorded which). The receptors were gathered from a woman between 18 and 70 years old in good health.

The rearrangement uses TRBV7-8 and TRBJ1-6. This CDR3 comprises 15 residues. The germline gives CDR1 SGHVS, CDR2 FQNEAQ. The CDR3 region is CASSLTANYNSPLHF.

V is TRBV6-2 or TRBV6-3 and J is TRBJ1-2; TCRdb picks TRBD1, but there is no DNA to check that call. The germline V gene encodes CDR1 MNHEY and CDR2 SVGEGT. The CDR3 is made up of 15 amino acids. CDR3 loop: CASSYGGSGRNGYTF.

The V gene is TRBV12-3 or TRBV12-4, the J gene TRBJ2-5. There are 12 residues in the CDR3. CDR3 amino acids: CASSLAPETQYF.

The V gene is TRBV29-1, the J gene TRBJ2-3; the TRBD1 assignment by TCRdb is unverifiable without DNA. The CDR3 extends over 12 amino acids. CDR1 and CDR2 (germline): SQVTM, ANQGSEA. CDR3 protein: CSVEWGAGTQYF.

The chain employs TRBV5-1 and TRBJ2-1. The germline V gene encodes CDR1 SGHRS and CDR2 YFSETQ. This CDR3 is built from 13 residues. CDR3: CASRRFVSNEQFF. The full variable domain, completed using reference TRBV5-1 and TRBJ2-1, is KAGVTQTPRYLIKTRGQQVTLSCSPISGHRSVSWYQQTPGQGLQFLFEYFSETQRNKGNFPGRFSGRQFSNSRSEMNVSTLELGDSALYLCASRRFVSNEQFFGPGTRLTVL.

The chain combines TRBV5-1 with TRBJ1-2; TCRdb's D call of TRBD1 is untestable without DNA. Germline CDR1 and CDR2: SGHRS and YFSETQ. The CDR3 is made up of 14 amino acids. CDR3 residues: CASSLSSGNYGYTF.

The rearrangement joins TRBV7-2 to TRBJ2-1; TCRdb names TRBD1, which stays unverified in the absence of DNA. Germline CDR1 SGHTA, CDR2 FQGNSA. The CDR3 has 14 residues. The CDR3 here is CASSLAKGVYEQFF.

This chain uses TRBV20-1 with TRBJ1-1; TCRdb proposes TRBD1, but this gene call is untestable without DNA. The CDR3 sequence is 12 residues long. The germline V gene has CDR1 DFQATT and CDR2 SNEGSKA (reference sequence). The CDR3 spells CSVTGFDTEAFF.

The rearrangement uses TRBV25-1 and TRBJ2-3; the TCRdb call, TRBD1, lacks DNA for checking. The germline V gene has CDR1 MGHDK and CDR2 SYGVNS. The CDR3 runs to 14 residues. The CDR3 protein is CASSSGTDTDTQYF.

The genes are TRBV20-1 and TRBJ2-7; TCRdb lists TRBD2, though no DNA is available to test this call. Per the germline V gene, CDR1 is DFQATT and CDR2 is SNEGSKA (reference sequence). The CDR3 loop spans 13 amino acids. The CDR3 here is CSARTSGSYEQYF.

J is TRBJ1-4 and V is TRBV20-1; TCRdb's D call, TRBD1, is unchecked because there is no DNA. Germline V CDR1 and CDR2: DFQATT, SNEGSKA (reference sequence). The CDR3 covers 14 residues. This chain's CDR3 is CSASGWGGGEKLFF.

V usage is TRBV6-1 and J usage is TRBJ2-3; TCRdb's D call, TRBD1, is unchecked because there is no DNA. Germline CDR1 is MNHNS and CDR2 is SASEGT. This CDR3 comprises 14 residues. The CDR3 is CASSLGGFGDTQYF.

V gene TRBV28 combines with J gene TRBJ2-5; TCRdb proposes TRBD2, but this gene call is untestable without DNA. Germline-derived CDR1 and CDR2 are MDHEN and SYDVKM. This CDR3 is 13 amino acids long. The chain's CDR3 is CASTLAGQETQYF.

This chain uses TRBV6-2 or TRBV6-3 with TRBJ1-2. The CDR3 sequence is 14 residues long. Germline V CDR1 and CDR2: MNHEY, SVGEGT. The CDR3 protein is CASSYETVQGGYTF.

The chain employs TRBV5-1 and TRBJ1-5; the TCRdb D gene call, TRBD1, has no DNA to confirm it. Germline lookup yields CDR1 SGHRS and CDR2 YFSETQ. The CDR3 sequence is 14 residues long. CDR3 sequence reads: CASSLEGVGQPQHF.

J is TRBJ1-5 and V is TRBV7-2; TCRdb designates TRBD1, a call that cannot be tested without DNA. Per germline, CDR1 SGHTA and CDR2 FQGNSA. The CDR3 contains 13 residues. The chain's CDR3 is CASSLNRAQPQHF.